This T cell receptor beta chain was found in a study of blood T cell repertoires in COVID-19. Study-wide context: Acute and convalescent COVID-19 specimens originated in the United States, Italy and Spain. In each case, the material was cDNA or gDNA derived from T cells, B-cell-depleted T cells, or PBMCs.

After removal of 2 bases from V and 8 bases from J, the junction contained 5 bases not matched to a gene. The germline V gene has CDR1 SGHRS and CDR2 YFSETQ. CDR3 length equals 14 residues. Original processing notes: Amplification of reference gene primers was used by the study to estimate nucleated cell counts. Assay: immunoSEQ multiplex PCR; the TCRdb copy retains only in-frame clones and omits some. V, J and clone size are taken as reported in that table, and D and trimming were inferred from the DNA itself. The data show roughly 95,000 clones, roughly four fifths seen once. The J gene is TRBJ1-4, the V gene TRBV5-1; 8 nucleotides align to TRBD1. What was sequenced was peripheral blood. The sequence was collected from a middle-aged man with active or convalescent COVID-19. The CDR3 sequence: CASSLGTGSEKLFF. CDR3 in DNA: TGCGCCAGCAGCTTAGGGACAGGCTCCGAAAAACTGTTTTTT.